This T cell receptor (beta chain) comes out of a study of blood T cell repertoires in COVID-19 (dated by TCRdb to the early 2020s). Study-level background: Samples from collaborators originated in the United States, Italy and Spain and spanned both the acute and convalescent phases of COVID-19. The material from the prospective study consisted of cDNA or gDNA derived from T cells, B-cell-depleted T cells, or PBMCs. The dataset comprised deeply sampled blood TCRbeta repertoires from subjects exposed to, actively infected with, or recovered from COVID-19. The repertoires were released in a freely available public database meant as a resource for research on the immune response to SARS-CoV-2. The samples were drawn from two sources: the first 160 participants of the ongoing ImmuneRACE study, and 1,000 to 1,500 subjects contributed by 6 global collaborators. Sample metadata almost always included a de-identified subject ID, COVID-19 status, age in years and sex. Where HLA class I and class II types were available, the types were taken from metadata supplied by the sample provider, not from assay-based typing. Study-wide conclusions, independent of this receptor: How much clinical and demographic metadata was included differed by source and by participant, and the metadata was provided uncurated.

This clone was detected a few times. Its antigen is still unknown. No base-level quality is on record; no much larger clone is a single base apart. The immunoSEQ Assay, a bias-controlled multiplex PCR, was used to amplify TCRbeta CDR3 regions from genomic DNA. The authors' analysis ran thus. The number of nucleated cells in each sample was estimated from the amplification of reference gene primers within the assay. To quantify the absolute abundance of each unique TCRbeta CDR3 rearrangement, sequence reads were collapsed and filtered. For each sample, productive Simpson clonality was calculated as the square root of Simpson's diversity index over productive rearrangements. Sourced from immuneACCESS, this table was stored by TCRdb with only in-frame sequences that have V and J called. A share of the clones is absent; for the studies checked, an unresolved V gene accounts for under half, and the remainder has no known explanation. The D gene and trimming were derived from the DNA, and the V and J assignments and clone size from that table. This sample has roughly 150,000 clones in its table, and around 84% of those were observed once. Approximately 5.4% of the sample comes from the top ten.

Each collaborating institution followed its own protocols to collect whole blood in K2EDTA tubes. For TCRbeta analysis, collaborator samples were shipped as frozen whole blood, as isolated PBMCs, or as DNA extracted from either sample type. The germline V gene provides CDR1 SGDLS and CDR2 YYNGEE. From cysteine to phenylalanine, the CDR3 is 16 amino acids long. The entry retains the CDR3 DNA only, 48 bases that are in frame from base 1. Compared with germline, V lacks 4 bases and J lacks 2 bases; bases without a gene match: 9. The source of this sequence is a human donor in a cohort sampled during active COVID-19. The specimen sequenced was peripheral blood. The V and J segments used are TRBV9 and TRBJ2-1, and TRBD2 matches 7 of the central bases. The CDR3: CASSQAGGSPYNEQFF. In nucleotides, the sequence is TGTGCCAGCAGCCAAGCCGGCGGGAGTCCCTACAATGAGCAGTTCTTC.